Listed below are T cell receptor beta chains from one sample, sequenced in a study of shared clonotypes between healthy human individuals. Profiled with immunoSEQ multiplex PCR; TCRdb holds only in-frame clones, not every one. The sample has approximately 2,200,000 clones; about 93% are singletons. The sample consisted of naive CD8+ T cells from PBMCs. The receptors derive from a man younger than 35 in good health. Some clones in this sample may be carry-over from other donors' samples. Both conserved end residues are part of each CDR3. The order of the fields is J gene, V gene, clone size, D gene, CDR3 DNA, CDR3 protein. D genes are given only for firm matches. Expanded clones get a size class; other rows say once, few or many, or leave the size out.

TRBJ1-1 TRBV28 - - TGTGCCAGCAGTGATCAGGGATTTGGGAACACTGAAGCTTTCTTT CASSDQGFGNTEAFF
TRBJ2-1 TRBV7-9 once TRBD2 TGTGCCAGCAGGGAGGGAGCTAGCGGGAGTAATGAGCAGTTCTTC CASREGASGSNEQFF
TRBJ1-6 TRBV6-5 - TRBD1 TGTGCCAGCAGAAGCGGGACAGGCGCATATTCACCCCTCCACTTT CASRSGTGAYSPLHF
TRBJ1-3 TRBV5-8 - - TGTGCCAGCAGCTTGTATGGGCGCCACTCTGGAAACACCATATATTTT CASSLYGRHSGNTIYF
TRBJ2-3 TRBV30 - - TGTGCCTGGAGTGTATTCGCGGGCGGGACTGCACAGATTACGCAGTATTTT CAWSVFAGGTAQITQYF
TRBJ2-2 TRBV27 - - TGTGCCAGCAGTTTCTACGGGAGCAGCACCGGGGAGCTGTTTTTT CASSFYGSSTGELFF
TRBJ1-5 TRBV27 - - TGTGCCAGCTCTGAGGGCAGGGGCAATCAGCCCCAGCATTTT CASSEGRGNQPQHF
TRBJ2-7 TRBV4-1 - - TGCGCCAGCAGCTCACAGCTTTCTTCCTACGAGCAGTACTTC CASSSQLSSYEQYF
TRBJ2-3 TRBV7-2 - - TGTGCCAGCAGCTTAGTAGTGACGGGCACAGATACGCAGTATTTT CASSLVVTGTDTQYF
TRBJ1-4 TRBV30 few - TGTGCCTGGACCCCAACAGAACATCTTGGGGAAAAACTGTTTTTT CAWTPTEHLGEKLFF
TRBJ1-1 TRBV10-3 - - TGTGCCATCAGTGAGTCCCAGAGGAACACTGAAGCTTTCTTT CAISESQRNTEAFF
TRBJ2-7 TRBV5-6 - - TGTGCCAGCAGCTTTAGGGAGAACTACGAGCAGTACTTC CASSFRENYEQYF
TRBJ2-1 TRBV7-9 - TRBD1 TGTGCCAGCAGCTTACCGGGACAGGGGTTTTATGAGCAGTTCTTC CASSLPGQGFYEQFF
TRBJ2-7 TRBV27 - - TGTGCCAGCAGTGAACGACTGGGAAGTTACGAGCAGTACTTC CASSERLGSYEQYF
TRBJ2-2 TRBV5-6 - - TGTGCCAGCAGCCCAGCTGGGGGCCATCGGGAGCCCCACCGGGAGCTGTTTTTT CASSPAGGHREPHRELFF
TRBJ2-5 TRBV4-1 - - TGCGCCAGCAGCCAATCCTGGGCAGACCAAGAGACCCAGTACTTC CASSQSWADQETQYF
TRBJ2-2 TRBV9 few TRBD2 TGTGCCAGCAGAGGGGACTACCTCACCGGGGAGCTGTTTTTT CASRGDYLTGELFF
TRBJ2-7 TRBV27 - - TGTGCCAGCAGTTTATTTAGCAGGGCGTCCTACGAGCAGTACTTC CASSLFSRASYEQYF
TRBJ2-3 TRBV29-1 - - TGCAGCGTTGAGTGGTGGAGAATCACAGATACGCAGTATTTT CSVEWWRITDTQYF
TRBJ1-2 TRBV27 - - TGTGCCAGCAGTTACCACAGGGCCTCTGATGGCTACACCTTC CASSYHRASDGYTF
TRBJ1-1 TRBV6-6 - - TGTGCCAGCAGTTTCCCCGGGGGGGGGAACACTGAAGCTTTCTTT CASSFPGGGNTEAFF
TRBJ2-3 TRBV9 - TRBD1 TGTGCCAGCGCCGGGACAGGCCTCACAGATACGCAGTATTTT CASAGTGLTDTQYF
TRBJ2-7 TRBV28 - TRBD1 TGTGCCAGCCAAACCCGGGACAGGGGCTTCCAGTACTTC CASQTRDRGFQYF
TRBJ2-1 TRBV4-3 - TRBD2 TGCGCCAGCAGCCAACGAGGACTAGCCGAGCAGTTCTTC CASSQRGLAEQFF
TRBJ2-2 TRBV4-1 - - TGCGCCAGCAGCCTTCGACTAACGGGAAACACCGGGGAGCTGTTTTTT CASSLRLTGNTGELFF